Listed here are 14 T cell receptor beta chains from one sample, sequenced in a study of blood T cell repertoires in COVID-19. Profiling relied on immunoSEQ multiplex PCR, and the TCRdb table lists in-frame clones only, not all of them. The sample lists under 95,000 clones, 70% to 90% occurring once. Sequencing used peripheral blood. Receptors originate from a man in his sixties with acute or convalescent COVID-19.

This clone was recorded a few times. The chain uses TRBV7-6 and TRBJ2-5; 10 nucleotides agree with TRBD1. The germline CDR1 and CDR2 sequences are SGHVS and FNYEAQ. After removal of 3 bases from V and 3 bases from J, the junction contained 4 bases not matched to a gene. The CDR3 totals 15 residues. Here the CDR3 reads CASSLGTGEEETQYF. The CDR3 region has the DNA TGTGCCAGCAGCTTGGGGACAGGGGAGGAAGAGACCCAGTACTTC.

The rearrangement uses TRBV4-1 and TRBJ1-4, with 8 bases matching TRBD1. Per the germline V gene, CDR1 is MGHRA and CDR2 is YSYEKL. The CDR3 extends over 16 amino acids. With V trimmed by 1 base and J by 5 bases, 6 bases remained unmatched. The CDR3 here is CASSQGRAGGNEKLFF. CDR3 DNA: TGCGCCAGCAGCCAAGGCAGGGCAGGGGGCAATGAAAAACTGTTTTTT.

The chain carries TRBV30 and TRBJ2-7, with D possibly being TRBD2 (5 bases). The CDR3 is 13 amino acids. Per the germline V gene, CDR1 is GTSNPN and CDR2 is SVGIG (reference sequence). Trimming took off 5 bases at V and 0 bases at J, with 11 bases between the two ends. CDR3 sequence (DNA): TGTGCCTGGCGTCCGGGGAGCTCCTACGAGCAGTACTTC. It translates to CAWRPGSSYEQYF.

This chain uses TRBV5-4 with TRBJ2-5, with a possible D match to TRBD1 (6 bases). Deletions cut 4 bases from V and 4 bases from J, with 14 bases between. The CDR3 spans 14 residues. The germline V gene encodes CDR1 SGHNT and CDR2 YYREEE (reference sequence). The CDR3 DNA sequence: TGTGCCAGCAGCCTACAGGGTAATCGAGAGACCCAGTACTTC. Protein: CASSLQGNRETQYF.

The V gene is TRBV9, the J gene TRBJ1-3; 7 bases map to TRBD1. The CDR3 spans 16 residues. Germline-derived CDR1 and CDR2 are SGDLS and YYNGEE. The junction had 7 bases not matched to a gene; V was cut back by 4 bases and J by 0 bases. CDR3 protein: CASSRQGSDSGNTIYF. CDR3 DNA sequence: TGTGCCAGCAGCAGACAGGGATCCGACTCTGGAAACACCATATATTTT. Complete variable domain (other parts from reference TRBV9 and TRBJ1-3): DSGVTQTPKHLITATGQRVTLRCSPRSGDLSVYWYQQSLDQGLQFLIQYYNGEERAKGNILERFSAQQFPDLHSELNLSSLELGDSALYFCASSRQGSDSGNTIYFGEGSWLTVV.

The chain has TRBV3-1 (or the pseudogene TRBV3-2) and TRBJ1-1; no reliable D call. From germline, CDR1 is LGHDT and CDR2 YNNKEL (reference sequence). V was cut by 0 bases and J by 2 bases, with 7 bases left in between. This CDR3 region has 14 residues. CDR3 nucleotides: TGTGCCAGCAGCCAAGAACACCCTAACACTGAAGCTTTCTTT. Residues: CASSQEHPNTEAFF.

This chain joins TRBV27 and TRBJ1-5, with TRBD1 identical over 7 bases. With 9 bases clipped from V and 2 bases from J, the junction kept 7 bases outside the gene matches. Germline V gene sequence: CDR1 MNHEY, CDR2 SMNVEV (reference sequence). The CDR3 loop spans 14 amino acids. The CDR3 loop reads CASRDGTGNQPQHF. As DNA, the CDR3 is TGTGCCAGTCGGGACGGGACAGGCAATCAGCCCCAGCATTTT.

The chain recombines TRBV3-1 (or the pseudogene TRBV3-2) with TRBJ1-5, with a weak D call TRBD1 (6 bases). V was pared by 3 bases and J by 5 bases, with 14 bases between. The CDR3 has 15 residues. Germline V gene lookup returns CDR1 LGHDT and CDR2 YNNKEL (reference sequence). The CDR3 protein is CASSQFRGTDQPQHF. The CDR3 DNA sequence: TGTGCCAGCAGCCAGTTCAGGGGCACCGATCAGCCCCAGCATTTT.

The rearrangement links TRBV7-9 to TRBJ2-5, with a tentative D call TRBD1 (6 bases). This CDR3 has 15 amino acids. Per the germline V gene, CDR1 is SEHNR and CDR2 is FQNEAQ (reference sequence). Trimming left V 3 bases short and J 5 bases short, with 16 bases between. For the CDR3, the DNA is TGTGCCAGCAGCTTGGGGGACAATCTGGGGGAGACCCAGTACTTC. It encodes CASSLGDNLGETQYF.

The chain is built from TRBV30 and TRBJ1-6, with TRBD1 matching over 8 bases. Germline CDR1 reads GTSNPN; CDR2 reads SVGIG (reference sequence). The CDR3 has 13 amino acids. V lost 3 bases and J lost 7; bases outside the gene matches: 2. CDR3 nucleotide sequence: TGTGCCTGGAGGACAGGGGTCAATTCACCCCTCCACTTT. This sequence encodes CAWRTGVNSPLHF.

The V gene is TRBV12-3 or TRBV12-4, the J gene TRBJ2-1, with 7 bases fitting TRBD2. This CDR3 contains 13 residues. Losses at the gene ends were 4 bases for V and 10 bases for J; bases not matched to a gene: 7. This CDR3 is CASSSSGVGEQFF. The CDR3 nucleotides read TGTGCCAGCAGTTCTAGCGGAGTGGGCGAGCAGTTCTTC.

This clone came up a few times. The chain couples TRBV4-3 to TRBJ2-7; the D gene is possibly TRBD1 (5 bases). Germline values: CDR1 LGHNA, CDR2 YSLEER. The CDR3 runs 15 residues. Between the trimmed V and J ends, which lost 0 bases and 5 bases, there was a span of 14 bases. The CDR3 DNA follows: TGCGCCAGCAGCCAAGATGGGAACAGGTTGAACGAGCAGTACTTC. Protein product: CASSQDGNRLNEQYF.

On this clone itself: Sequence at one end of the junction differs from germline and may be a read error. The chain has TRBV3-1 (or the pseudogene TRBV3-2) and TRBJ1-2; the match to TRBD1 covers 9 bases. The germline V gene encodes CDR1 LGHDT and CDR2 YNNKEL (reference sequence). This CDR3 has 13 amino acids. The CDR3 spells CASSEDRGYGYTF. CDR3 DNA sequence: TGTGCCAGCAGCGAAGACAGGGGGTATGGCTACACCTTC.

The gene calls are TRBV5-6 and TRBJ2-5; unclear D gene. Germline V gives CDR1 SGHDT, CDR2 YYEEEE. This CDR3 is built from 13 residues. V lost 4 bases to trimming and J lost 4 bases, with 11 bases between them. This chain's CDR3 is CASSRGRGETQYF. As DNA, the CDR3 is TGTGCCAGCAGCCGCGGCAGAGGAGAGACCCAGTACTTC.